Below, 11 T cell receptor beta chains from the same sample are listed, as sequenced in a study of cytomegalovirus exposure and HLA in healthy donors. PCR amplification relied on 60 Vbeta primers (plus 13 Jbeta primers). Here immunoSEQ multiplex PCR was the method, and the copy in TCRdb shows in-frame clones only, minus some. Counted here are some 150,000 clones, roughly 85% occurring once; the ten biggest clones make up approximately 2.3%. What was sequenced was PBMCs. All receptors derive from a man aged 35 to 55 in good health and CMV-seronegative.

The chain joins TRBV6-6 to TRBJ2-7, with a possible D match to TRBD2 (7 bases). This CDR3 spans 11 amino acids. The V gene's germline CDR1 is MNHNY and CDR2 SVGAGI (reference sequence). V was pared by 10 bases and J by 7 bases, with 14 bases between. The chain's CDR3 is CAIWGRGEQYF. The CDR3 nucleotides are TGTGCCATCTGGGGGCGGGGGGAGCAGTACTTC.

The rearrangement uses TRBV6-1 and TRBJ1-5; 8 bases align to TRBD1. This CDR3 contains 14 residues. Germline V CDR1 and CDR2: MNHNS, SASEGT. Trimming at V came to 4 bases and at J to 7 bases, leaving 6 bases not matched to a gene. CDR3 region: CASSADRVWQPQHF. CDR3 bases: TGTGCCAGCAGTGCGGACAGGGTATGGCAGCCCCAGCATTTT.

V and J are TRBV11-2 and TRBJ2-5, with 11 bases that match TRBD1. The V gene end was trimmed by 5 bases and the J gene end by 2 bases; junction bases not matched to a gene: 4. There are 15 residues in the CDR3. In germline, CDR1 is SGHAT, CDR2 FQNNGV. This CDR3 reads CASSVRDRGQETQYF. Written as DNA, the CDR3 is TGTGCCAGCAGCGTCCGGGACAGGGGGCAAGAGACCCAGTACTTC.

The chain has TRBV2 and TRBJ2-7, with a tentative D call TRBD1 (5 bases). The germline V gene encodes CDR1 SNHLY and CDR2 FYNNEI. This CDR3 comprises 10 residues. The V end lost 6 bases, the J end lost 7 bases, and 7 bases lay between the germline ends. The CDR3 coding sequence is TGTGCCAGCAGAGGGGCGGAGCAGTACTTC. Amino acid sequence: CASRGAEQYF.

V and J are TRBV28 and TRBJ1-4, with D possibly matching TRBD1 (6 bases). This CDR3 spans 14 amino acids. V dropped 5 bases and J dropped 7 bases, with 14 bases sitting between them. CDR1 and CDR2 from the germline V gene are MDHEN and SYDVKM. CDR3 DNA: TGTGCCAGCAGTCAACAGGGCACGGGTGAAAAACTGTTTTTT. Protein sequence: CASSQQGTGEKLFF.

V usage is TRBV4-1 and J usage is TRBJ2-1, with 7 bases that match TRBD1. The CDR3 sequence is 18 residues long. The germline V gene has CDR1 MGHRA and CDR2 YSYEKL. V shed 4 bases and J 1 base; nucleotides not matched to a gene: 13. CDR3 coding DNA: TGCGCCAGCAGCCTCTACCCTGACAGGGTTAGTTCCTACAATGAGCAGTTCTTC. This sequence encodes CASSLYPDRVSSYNEQFF.

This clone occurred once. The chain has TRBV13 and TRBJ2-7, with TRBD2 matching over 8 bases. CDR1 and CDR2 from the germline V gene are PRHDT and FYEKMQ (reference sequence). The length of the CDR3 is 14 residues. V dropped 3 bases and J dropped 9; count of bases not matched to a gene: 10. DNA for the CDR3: TGTGCCAGCAGCTTGTCGATAGCGGGAAGGGGGCAGTACTTC. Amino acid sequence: CASSLSIAGRGQYF.

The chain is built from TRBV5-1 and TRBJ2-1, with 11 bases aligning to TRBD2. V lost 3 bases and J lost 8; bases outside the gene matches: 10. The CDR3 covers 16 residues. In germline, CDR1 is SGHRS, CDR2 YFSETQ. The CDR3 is CASSSQTSGTPHEQFF. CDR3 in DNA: TGCGCCAGCAGCTCTCAGACTAGCGGGACCCCCCATGAGCAGTTCTTC.

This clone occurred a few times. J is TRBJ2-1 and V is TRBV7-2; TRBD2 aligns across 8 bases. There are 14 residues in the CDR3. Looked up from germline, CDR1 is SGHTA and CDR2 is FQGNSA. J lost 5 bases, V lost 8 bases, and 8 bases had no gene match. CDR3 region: CASLVAGIHNEQFF. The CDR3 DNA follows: TGTGCCAGCTTGGTAGCGGGAATCCACAATGAGCAGTTCTTC.

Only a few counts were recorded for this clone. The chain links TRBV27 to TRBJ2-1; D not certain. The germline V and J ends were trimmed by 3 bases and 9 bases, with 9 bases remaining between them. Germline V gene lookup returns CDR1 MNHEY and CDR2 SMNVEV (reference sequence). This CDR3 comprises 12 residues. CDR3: CASSFIGSEQFF. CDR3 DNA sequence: TGTGCCAGCAGTTTTATCGGGTCTGAGCAGTTCTTC.

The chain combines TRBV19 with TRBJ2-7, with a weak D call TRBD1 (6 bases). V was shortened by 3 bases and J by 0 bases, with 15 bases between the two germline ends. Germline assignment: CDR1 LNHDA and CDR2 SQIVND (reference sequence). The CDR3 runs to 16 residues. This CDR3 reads CASSIGPQGLSYEQYF. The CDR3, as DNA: TGTGCCAGTAGTATCGGTCCTCAGGGGCTCTCCTACGAGCAGTACTTC.